This TCR beta chain was recovered during a study of neoadjuvant anti-PD-1 for oral cavity cancer. Study in general: Non-progressing patients received a fourth nivolumab dose near day 43, then surgery on days 50-56.

Turning to this clone: Its target is not known.

Documented time point: after neoadjuvant nivolumab, at surgical resection. Blood libraries mostly used around 510 ng genomic DNA, six replicates each. TCRdb's copy holds only in-frame clones and misses some; the assay was immunoSEQ multiplex PCR. The table lists just under 70,000 clones, around 83% of them singletons, with less than 4% in the top ten. Study conclusions and caveats: Higher pretreatment blood Treg/Th17 ratios correlated with higher pretreatment blood and lower post-treatment tumor TCRbeta clonality. After neoadjuvant nivolumab, PBMC T cell clonality was significantly higher in non-responders than responders.

The clonotype originates from a person aged 35-79 years with oral cavity squamous cell carcinoma. Sequencing was performed on PBMCs, taken after nivolumab (anti-PD-1) treatment.

CDR3 region: CASSPPGQGDTEAFF. CDR3 DNA: TGTGCCAGCAGTCCCCCGGGACAGGGGGACACTGAAGCTTTCTTT. This chain connects TRBV28 to TRBJ1-1; TRBD1 agrees at 11 bases. CDR1 MDHEN and CDR2 SYDVKM come from the germline V gene. V lost 5 bases and J lost 3; bases outside the gene matches: 5. The CDR3 runs to 15 residues.